A single sample is the source of the 9 T cell receptor beta chains below, sequenced in a study of T cell repertoires in cytomegalovirus infection. For these receptors, no antigen is known. TCRdb analysed the reads with MiXCR anew, one entry per CDR3 protein. The sample shows roughly 920,000 distinct CDR3 sequences, approximately 30% of them seen only once. Sample: cultured CD8+ T cells from PBMCs, taken from culture after CMV antigen stimulation. These receptors were obtained from a human donor in good health (CMV status not recorded). Some clones in this sample may be carry-over from other donors' samples.

The gene calls are TRBV6-1 and TRBJ2-3; D perhaps matches TRBD2 (6 bases). This CDR3 is 16 amino acids long. V was shortened by 7 bases and J by 2 bases, with 19 bases between the two germline ends. CDR1 and CDR2 (germline): MNHNS, SASEGT. CDR3 in DNA: TGTGCCAGCACCCGGGAGAGCCGTGGGAACACAGATACGCAGTATTTT. It specifies CASTRESRGNTDTQYF.

The chain couples TRBV12-5 to TRBJ2-2; D not certain. The V gene's germline CDR1 is LGHNT and CDR2 FRNRAP. The germline V and J ends were trimmed by 3 bases and 2 bases, with 13 bases remaining between them. The CDR3 spans 16 residues. CDR3 sequence reads: CASGFSTVSNTGELFF. CDR3 sequence (DNA): TGTGCTAGTGGTTTCTCCACAGTTAGTAACACCGGGGAGCTGTTTTTT.

V gene TRBV5-4 combines with J gene TRBJ2-2; 10 bases map to TRBD2. CDR1 SGHNT and CDR2 YYREEE come from the germline V gene (reference sequence). The CDR3 is 16 residues long. After removal of 2 bases from V and 5 bases from J, the junction contained 6 bases not matched to a gene. This CDR3 reads CASSFGLAGETGELFF. The CDR3 coding sequence is TGTGCCAGCAGCTTCGGGCTAGCGGGGGAGACCGGGGAGCTGTTTTTT.

The chain has TRBV19 and TRBJ2-5; tentatively, D is TRBD1 or TRBD2 (5 bases each). CDR1 and CDR2 (germline): LNHDA, SQIVND (reference sequence). This CDR3 spans 17 amino acids. Trimming stripped 1 base from V and 5 bases from J, with 20 bases between. The DNA of the CDR3 is TGTGCCAGTAGTATAGCGAGTGAGGGACCGACGTGGGAGACCCAGTACTTC. Residues: CASSIASEGPTWETQYF.

This chain links TRBV6-1 with TRBJ2-7; the D is unclear. Per germline, CDR1 MNHNS and CDR2 SASEGT. The germline V and J ends were trimmed by 4 bases and 7 bases, with 23 bases remaining between them. This CDR3 is 16 amino acids long. CDR3 residues: CASSGQKGHPPREQYF. The CDR3 nucleotides read TGTGCCAGCAGTGGGCAGAAGGGCCATCCACCCAGGGAGCAGTACTTC.

This clonotype was counted between two and nine times. The chain couples TRBV7-9 to TRBJ1-1, with no clear D. The CDR3 is 15 amino acids. The V gene's germline CDR1 is SEHNR and CDR2 FQNEAQ (reference sequence). Trimming took 4 bases from V and 0 from J, leaving 12 bases between them. The CDR3 loop is CASSSNSVMNTEAFF. The CDR3 bases are TGTGCCAGCAGCTCCAATTCAGTAATGAACACTGAAGCTTTCTTT.

The table lists this clonotype with a few counts. The V gene is TRBV20-1, the J gene TRBJ2-7, with D perhaps matching TRBD1 (6 bases). There are 12 residues in the CDR3. Germline V gene sequence: CDR1 DFQATT, CDR2 SNEGSKA (reference sequence). V was shortened by 1 base and J by 2 bases, with 6 bases between the two germline ends. The CDR3 loop reads CSARGQAYEQYV. The CDR3 nucleotides are TGCAGTGCTAGAGGACAGGCCTACGAGCAGTACGTC.

The chain recombines TRBV2 with TRBJ2-7; D is unclear. Germline V lookup: CDR1 SNHLY, CDR2 FYNNEI. V dropped 3 bases and J dropped 7 bases, with 13 bases sitting between them. The CDR3 is 13 residues long. CDR3 sequence: CASSDSLQWEQYF. CDR3 nucleotide sequence: TGTGCCAGCAGTGATAGCCTCCAATGGGAGCAGTACTTC. Full variable domain (rest looked up from reference TRBV2 and TRBJ2-7): EPEVTQTPSHQVTQMGQEVILRCVPISNHLYFYWYRQILGQKVEFLVSFYNNEISEKSEIFDDQFSVERPDGSNFTLKIRSTKLEDSAMYFCASSDSLQWEQYFGPGTRLTVT.

The chain employs TRBV7-9 and TRBJ1-1, with D perhaps matching TRBD1 (6 bases). CDR3 length: 18 amino acids. Germline V gene data show CDR1 as SEHNR and CDR2 as FQNEAQ (reference sequence). The V end was cut by 8 bases, the J end by 2 bases, with 27 bases between. CDR3 sequence reads: CASHPGGGESGENTEAFF. The CDR3 DNA is TGTGCCAGCCACCCGGGAGGGGGGGAGTCGGGCGAAAACACTGAAGCTTTCTTT.